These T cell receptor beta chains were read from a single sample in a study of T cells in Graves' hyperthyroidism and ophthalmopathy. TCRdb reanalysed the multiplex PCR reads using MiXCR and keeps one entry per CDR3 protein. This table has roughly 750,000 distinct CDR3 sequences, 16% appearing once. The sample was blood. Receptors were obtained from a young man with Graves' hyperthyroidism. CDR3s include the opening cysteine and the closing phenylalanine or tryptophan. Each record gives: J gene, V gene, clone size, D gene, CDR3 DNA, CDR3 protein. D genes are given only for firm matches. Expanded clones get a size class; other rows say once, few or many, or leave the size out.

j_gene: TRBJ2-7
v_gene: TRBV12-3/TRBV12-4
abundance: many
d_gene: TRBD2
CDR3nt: TGTGCCAGCAGTTTAAGCGGGGCGAGGGAGCAGTACTTC
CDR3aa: CASSLSGAREQYF

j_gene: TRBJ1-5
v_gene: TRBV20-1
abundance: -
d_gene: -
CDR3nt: TGCAGTGCTGGGGATGGGACGGGCAATCAGCCCCAGCATTTT
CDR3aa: CSAGDGTGNQPQHF

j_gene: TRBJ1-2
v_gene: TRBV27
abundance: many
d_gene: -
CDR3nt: TGTGCCAGCAGCCCGACAGGTCGGCCTCCCTATGGCTACACCTTC
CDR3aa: CASSPTGRPPYGYTF

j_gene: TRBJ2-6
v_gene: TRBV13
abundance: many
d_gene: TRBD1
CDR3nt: TGTGCCAGCAGCTCCACAGGGGGCTCTGGGGCCAACGTCCTGACTTTC
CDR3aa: CASSSTGGSGANVLTF

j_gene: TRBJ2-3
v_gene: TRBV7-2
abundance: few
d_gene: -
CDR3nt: TGTGCCAGCAGCCTAACGGGACCTAGCACAGATACGCAGTATTTT
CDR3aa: CASSLTGPSTDTQYF

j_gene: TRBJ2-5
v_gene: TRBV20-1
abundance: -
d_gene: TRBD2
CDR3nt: TGCAGTGCTAGAGGGGGACTAGCTCAAGAGACCCAGTACTTC
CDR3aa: CSARGGLAQETQYF

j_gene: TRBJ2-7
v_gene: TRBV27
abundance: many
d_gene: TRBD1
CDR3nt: TGTGCCAGCAGTCGCACCGGGACAGGGGGCTACGAGCAGTACTTC
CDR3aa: CASSRTGTGGYEQYF

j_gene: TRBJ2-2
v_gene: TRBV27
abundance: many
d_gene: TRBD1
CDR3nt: TGTGCCAGCAGTACCGGGACAGTCTTGAACACCGGGGAGCTGTTTTTT
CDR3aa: CASSTGTVLNTGELFF

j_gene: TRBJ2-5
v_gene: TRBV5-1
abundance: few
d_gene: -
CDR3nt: TGCGCCAGCAGCTTGGCCGCTAGCGAAGAGACCCAGTACTTC
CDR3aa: CASSLAASEETQYF

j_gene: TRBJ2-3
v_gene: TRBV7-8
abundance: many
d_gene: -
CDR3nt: TGTGCCAGCAGCCCCTTGGCGCAGTATTTT
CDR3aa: CASSPLAQYF

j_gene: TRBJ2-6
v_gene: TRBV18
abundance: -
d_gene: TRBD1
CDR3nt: TGTGCCAGCTCACCCCTCCCCGTGACAGGGGTTTCCTCTGGGGCCAACGTCCTGACTTTC
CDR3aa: CASSPLPVTGVSSGANVLTF

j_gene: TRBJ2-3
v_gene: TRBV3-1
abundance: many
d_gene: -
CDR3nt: TGTGCCAGCAGCCAACGGACAGTCCCAGATACGCAGTATTTT
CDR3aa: CASSQRTVPDTQYF

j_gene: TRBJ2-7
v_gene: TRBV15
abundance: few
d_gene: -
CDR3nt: TGTGCCACCAGCAGAGAGCGGAGGGCCGACGAGCAGTACTTC
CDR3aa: CATSRERRADEQYF

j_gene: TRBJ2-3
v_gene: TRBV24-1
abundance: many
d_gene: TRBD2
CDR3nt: TGTGCCACCAGTGATTCTAGCGGCAGCACAGATACGCAGTATTTT
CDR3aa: CATSDSSGSTDTQYF

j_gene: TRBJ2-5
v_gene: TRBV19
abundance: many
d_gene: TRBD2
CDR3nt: TGTGCCAGTAGTCCGCGGAGACTAGCGGGAAAATGGAAGACCCAGTACTTC
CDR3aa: CASSPRRLAGKWKTQYF

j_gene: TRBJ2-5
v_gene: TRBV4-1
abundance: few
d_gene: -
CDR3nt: TGCGCCAGCAGCCAAACCGGGACCCAAGAGACCCAGTACTTC
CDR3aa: CASSQTGTQETQYF

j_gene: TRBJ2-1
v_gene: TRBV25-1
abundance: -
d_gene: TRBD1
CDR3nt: TGTGCCAGCAGGGGACAGGGGTGGCGTGAGCAGTTCTTC
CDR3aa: CASRGQGWREQFF

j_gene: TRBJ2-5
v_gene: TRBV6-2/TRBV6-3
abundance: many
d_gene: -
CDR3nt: TGTGCCAGCAGTAGGGGACCGCTCCAAGAGACCCAGTACTTC
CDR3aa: CASSRGPLQETQYF

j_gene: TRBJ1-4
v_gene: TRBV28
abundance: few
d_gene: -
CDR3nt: TGTGCCAGCAGTTTGGGGGGCGGTGGGACTAATGAAAAACTGTTTTTT
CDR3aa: CASSLGGGGTNEKLFF

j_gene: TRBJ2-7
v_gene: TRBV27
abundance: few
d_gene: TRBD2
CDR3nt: TGTGCCAGCAGCCGCGGGACTAGCGGGGTTAGCTACGAGCAGTACTTC
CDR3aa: CASSRGTSGVSYEQYF

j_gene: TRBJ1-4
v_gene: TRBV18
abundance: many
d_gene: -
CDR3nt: TGTGCCAGCTCACCACTACCGGACTTAGGGGAAAAACTGTTTTTT
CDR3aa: CASSPLPDLGEKLFF

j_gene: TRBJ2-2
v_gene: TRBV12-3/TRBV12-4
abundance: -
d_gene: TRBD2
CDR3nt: TGTGCCAGCAGTTTAGCGTTCGGGAGGGACACCGGGGAGCTGTTTTTT
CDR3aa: CASSLAFGRDTGELFF

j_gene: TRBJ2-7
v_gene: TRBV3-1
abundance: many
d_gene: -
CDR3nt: TGTGCCAGCAGCCGCCCCGGGAAACTCTACGAGCAGTACTTC
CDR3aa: CASSRPGKLYEQYF

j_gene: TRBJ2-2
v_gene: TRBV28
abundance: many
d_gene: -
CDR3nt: TGTGCCAGCAGCACTACGGGTGGCCCGGCGGAGCTGTTTTTT
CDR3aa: CASSTTGGPAELFF

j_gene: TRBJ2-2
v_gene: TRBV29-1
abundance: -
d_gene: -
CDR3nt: TGCAGCGCCGGCGGGGAAAACACCGGGGAGCTGTTTTTT
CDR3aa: CSAGGENTGELFF

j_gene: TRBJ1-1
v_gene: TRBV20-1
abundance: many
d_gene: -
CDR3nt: TGCAGTGCTAGTCTGGTCACCAGAGGGACTGAAGCTTTCTTT
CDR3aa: CSASLVTRGTEAFF

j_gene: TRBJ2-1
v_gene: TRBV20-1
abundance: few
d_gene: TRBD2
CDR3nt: TGCAGTGAAAGGGGAGCGGGAGAGAATGAGCAGTTCTTC
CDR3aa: CSERGAGENEQFF

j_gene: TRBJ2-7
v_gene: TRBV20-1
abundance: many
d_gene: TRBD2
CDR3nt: TGCAGCGCCGGGACTAGCGGCTACGAGCAGTACTTC
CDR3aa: CSAGTSGYEQYF

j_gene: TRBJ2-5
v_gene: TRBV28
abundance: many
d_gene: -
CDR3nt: TGTGCCAGCAGCCCCCCAAGAGGGATCGTATCGGAGACCCAGTACTTC
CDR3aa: CASSPPRGIVSETQYF

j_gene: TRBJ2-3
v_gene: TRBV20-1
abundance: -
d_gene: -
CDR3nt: TGCAGTGCTAGATCCGGGACGGCGCAGTATTTT
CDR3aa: CSARSGTAQYF

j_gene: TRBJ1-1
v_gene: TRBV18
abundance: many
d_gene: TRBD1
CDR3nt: TGTGCCAGCTCACCACGACAGGGGGTTGCCACTGAAGCTTTCTTT
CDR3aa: CASSPRQGVATEAFF

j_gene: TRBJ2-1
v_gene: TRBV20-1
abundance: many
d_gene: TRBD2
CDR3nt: TGCAGTGCTAGGACTAGCGAGTACAATGAGCAGTTCTTC
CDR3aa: CSARTSEYNEQFF

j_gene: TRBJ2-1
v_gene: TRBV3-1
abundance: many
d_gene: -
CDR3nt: TGTGCCAGCAGCCATATACTCAGTAGCGACAATGAGCAGTTCTTC
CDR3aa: CASSHILSSDNEQFF

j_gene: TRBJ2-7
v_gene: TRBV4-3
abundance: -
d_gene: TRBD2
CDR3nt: TGCGCCAGCAGCCCACAGATAGCGGGAATCTTCTACGAGCAGTACTTC
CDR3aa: CASSPQIAGIFYEQYF

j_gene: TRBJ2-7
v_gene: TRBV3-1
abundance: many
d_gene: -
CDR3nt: TGTGCCAGCAGCCAATATTCTGGGTACGAGCAGTACTTC
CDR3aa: CASSQYSGYEQYF

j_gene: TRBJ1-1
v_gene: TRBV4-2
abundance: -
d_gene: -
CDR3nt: TGTGCCAGCAGCCAAGATCCTGGAGAGGCTGAAGCTTTCTTT
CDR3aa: CASSQDPGEAEAFF

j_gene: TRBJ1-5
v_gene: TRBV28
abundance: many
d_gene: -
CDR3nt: TGTGCCAGCAGCCGCTATCAGTATAGCAATCAGCCCCAGCATTTT
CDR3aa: CASSRYQYSNQPQHF

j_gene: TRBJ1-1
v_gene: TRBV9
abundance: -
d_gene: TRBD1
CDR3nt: TGTGCCAGCAGCGGGACAGGGGTTTCTGAAGCTTTCTTT
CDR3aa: CASSGTGVSEAFF

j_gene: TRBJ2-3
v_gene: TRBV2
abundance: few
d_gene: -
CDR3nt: TGTGCCAGCACCCTAGCCTCAGATACGCAGTATTTT
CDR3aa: CASTLASDTQYF

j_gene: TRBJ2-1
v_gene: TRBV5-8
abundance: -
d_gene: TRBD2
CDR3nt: TGTGCCAGCAGCTCGCCCGGGACTAGCGCGAACTACAATGAGCAGTTCTTC
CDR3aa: CASSSPGTSANYNEQFF

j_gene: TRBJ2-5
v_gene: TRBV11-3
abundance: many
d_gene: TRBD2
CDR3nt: TGTGCCAGCAGCCCAAGCGGGGCTACCCAAGAGACCCAGTACTTC
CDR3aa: CASSPSGATQETQYF

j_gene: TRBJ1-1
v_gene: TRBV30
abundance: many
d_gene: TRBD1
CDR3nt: TGTGCCTGGAGGGCCCGACAGGGGCTCACTGAAGCTTTCTTT
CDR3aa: CAWRARQGLTEAFF

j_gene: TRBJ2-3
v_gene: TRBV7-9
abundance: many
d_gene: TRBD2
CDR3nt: TGTGCCAGCAGCTTAGACCTGACTAGCGGGAACACAGATACGCAGTATTTT
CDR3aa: CASSLDLTSGNTDTQYF

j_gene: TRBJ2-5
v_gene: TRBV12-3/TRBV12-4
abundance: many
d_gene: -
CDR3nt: TGTGCCAGCAATCTTGCGGGCGCGCAAGAGACCCAGTACTTC
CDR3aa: CASNLAGAQETQYF

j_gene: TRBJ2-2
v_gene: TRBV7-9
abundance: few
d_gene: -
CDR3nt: TGTGCCAGCAGCTTACCGGGGGGCTTAACCGGGGAGCTGTTTTTT
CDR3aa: CASSLPGGLTGELFF

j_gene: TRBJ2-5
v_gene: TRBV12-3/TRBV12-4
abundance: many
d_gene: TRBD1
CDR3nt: TGTGCCAGCAGTTCGACAGGGGCACAAGAGACCCAGTACTTC
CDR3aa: CASSSTGAQETQYF

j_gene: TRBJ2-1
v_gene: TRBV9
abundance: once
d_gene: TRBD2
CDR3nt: TGTGCCAGCAGCGTGTGGCTAGCGGGGAACAATGAGCAGTTCTTC
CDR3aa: CASSVWLAGNNEQFF

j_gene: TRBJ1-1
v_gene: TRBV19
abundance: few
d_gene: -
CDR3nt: TGTGCCAGTAGTATTGGGCCCGAAGCTTTCTTT
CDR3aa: CASSIGPEAFF

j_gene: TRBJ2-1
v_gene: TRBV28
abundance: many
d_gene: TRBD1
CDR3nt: TGTGCCAGCAGTTTAAAGGGGGCTGAGCAGTTCTTC
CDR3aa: CASSLKGAEQFF

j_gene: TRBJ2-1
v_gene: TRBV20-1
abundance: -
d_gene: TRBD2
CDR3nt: TGCAGTGCTAGAGTGGGAGGACTAGCGGCCTACAATGAGCAGTTCTTC
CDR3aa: CSARVGGLAAYNEQFF